One and the same sample provided the 7 T cell receptor beta chains below, sequenced in a study of response to subunit inactivated influenza vaccine. Via MiXCR, TCRdb re-called the RT-PCR reads, giving one row per CDR3 protein. The sample has approximately 730,000 distinct CDR3 sequences, approximately 14% seen once. The sample was PBMCs from blood, taken 14 to 15 days before vaccination. These receptors all stem from a man aged 50-60 years who received an inactivated influenza vaccine.

This clonotype was seen ten or more times. V gene TRBV4-2 combines with J gene TRBJ2-1; 8 bases are a match to TRBD2. Trimming at V came to 8 bases and at J to 5 bases, leaving 5 bases not matched to a gene. Germline lookup yields CDR1 LGHNA and CDR2 YNFKEQ. CDR3 length: 13 amino acids. CDR3 amino acids: CASRLAQNNEQFF. CDR3 nucleotides: TGTGCCAGCCGACTAGCGCAGAACAATGAGCAGTTCTTC.

This clonotype appeared a few times. The chain has TRBV7-9 and TRBJ2-6; D remains unclear. This CDR3 is built from 15 residues. Trimming pared 2 bases from V and 4 bases from J, leaving 9 bases between. Germline V gene sequence: CDR1 SEHNR, CDR2 FQNEAQ (reference sequence). The CDR3 here is CASSLIGRGANVLTF. The CDR3 DNA sequence: TGTGCCAGCAGCTTAATTGGGCGCGGGGCCAACGTCCTGACTTTC. Variable domain in full (rest from reference TRBV7-9 and TRBJ2-6): DTGVSQNPRHKITKRGQNVTFRCDPISEHNRLYWYRQTLGQGPEFLTYFQNEAQLEKSRLLSDRFSAERPKGSFSTLEIQRTEQGDSAMYLCASSLIGRGANVLTFGAGSRLTVL.

V and J are TRBV6-2 or TRBV6-3 and TRBJ2-5; D ambiguous. Germline V CDR1 and CDR2: MNHEY, SVGEGT. There are 12 residues in the CDR3. The germline V and J ends were trimmed by 2 bases and 3 bases, with 4 bases remaining between them. Here the CDR3 DNA reads TGTGCCAGCAGTTACGGGAAAGAGACCCAGTACTTC. The encoded protein is CASSYGKETQYF.

The CDR3 nucleotides are TGTGCCAGCAGTTACTCGGAACCTAGGAGACTCTATGGCTACACCTTC. Translation gives CASSYSEPRRLYGYTF. This chain uses TRBV6-2 or TRBV6-3 with TRBJ1-2, with no clear D. The length of the CDR3 is 16 residues. The V and J ends lost 0 bases and 4 bases respectively, with 15 bases between them. The germline gives CDR1 MNHEY, CDR2 SVGEGT.

V and J are TRBV7-2 and TRBJ2-7; 8 positions agree with TRBD1. The CDR3 loop spans 14 amino acids. Germline assignment: CDR1 SGHTA and CDR2 FQGNSA. V shed 5 bases and J 6 bases; nucleotides not matched to a gene: 9. The CDR3, as DNA: TGTGCCAGCAGCCCCAGGACAGGGTCGAGCGAGCAGTACTTC. Protein product: CASSPRTGSSEQYF. The full variable domain, rest sourced from reference TRBV7-2 and TRBJ2-7, is GAGVSQSPSNKVTEKGKDVELRCDPISGHTALYWYRQSLGQGLEFLIYFQGNSAPDKSGLPSDRFSAERTGGSVSTLTIQRTQQEDSAVYLCASSPRTGSSEQYFGPGTRLTVT.

The CDR3 sequence: CASSNGGGEWETQYF. The CDR3 DNA sequence: TGTGCCAGTAGTAACGGGGGAGGGGAATGGGAGACCCAGTACTTC. The V call is TRBV19, the J call TRBJ2-5; 7 bases align to TRBD2. This CDR3 contains 15 residues. V was clipped by 4 bases and J by 5 bases; unmatched bases: 10. The germline CDR1 and CDR2 sequences are LNHDA and SQIVND (reference sequence). Full variable domain (remainder filled in from reference TRBV19 and TRBJ2-5): DGGITQSPKYLFRKEGQNVTLSCEQNLNHDAMYWYRQDPGQGLRLIYYSQIVNDFQKGDIAEGYSVSREKKESFPLTVTSAQKNPTAFYLCASSNGGGEWETQYFGPGTRLLVL.

This clonotype was counted between two and nine times. The V gene is TRBV18, the J gene TRBJ2-5; D remains unclear. The CDR3 loop spans 13 amino acids. Germline V gene sequence: CDR1 KGHSH, CDR2 LQKENI. V lost 6 bases and J 3 bases, leaving 11 bases between the germline ends. The CDR3 bases are TGTGCCAGCTCGTCTTTCGACAAAGAGACCCAGTACTTC. Translating gives CASSSFDKETQYF.